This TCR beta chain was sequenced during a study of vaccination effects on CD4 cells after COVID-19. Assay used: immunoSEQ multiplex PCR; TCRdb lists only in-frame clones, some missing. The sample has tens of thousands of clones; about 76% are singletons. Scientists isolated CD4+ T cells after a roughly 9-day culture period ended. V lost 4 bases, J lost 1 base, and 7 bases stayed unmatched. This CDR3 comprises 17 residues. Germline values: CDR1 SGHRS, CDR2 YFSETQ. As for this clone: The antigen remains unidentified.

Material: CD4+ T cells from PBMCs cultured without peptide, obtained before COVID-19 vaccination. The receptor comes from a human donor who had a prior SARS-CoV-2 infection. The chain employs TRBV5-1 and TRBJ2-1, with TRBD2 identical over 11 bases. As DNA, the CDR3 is TGCGCCAGCAGCCTACCGACTAGCGGGGTTTCCTACAATGAGCAGTTCTTC. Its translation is CASSLPTSGVSYNEQFF.